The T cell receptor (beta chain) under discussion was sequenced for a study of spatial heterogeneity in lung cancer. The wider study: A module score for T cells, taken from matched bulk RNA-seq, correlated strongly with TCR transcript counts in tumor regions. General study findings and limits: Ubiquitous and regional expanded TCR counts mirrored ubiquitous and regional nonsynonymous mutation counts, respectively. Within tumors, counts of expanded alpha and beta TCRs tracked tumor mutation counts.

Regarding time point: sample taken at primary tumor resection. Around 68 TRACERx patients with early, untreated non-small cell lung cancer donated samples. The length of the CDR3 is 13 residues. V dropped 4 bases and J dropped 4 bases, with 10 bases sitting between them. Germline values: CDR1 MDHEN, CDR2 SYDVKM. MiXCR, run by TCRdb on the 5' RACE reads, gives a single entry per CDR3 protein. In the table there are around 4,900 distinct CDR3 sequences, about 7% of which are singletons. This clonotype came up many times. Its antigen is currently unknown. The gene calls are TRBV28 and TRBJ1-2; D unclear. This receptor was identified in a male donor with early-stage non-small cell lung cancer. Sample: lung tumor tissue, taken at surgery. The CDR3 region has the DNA TGTGCCAGCAGTTCCTCCTACGTCTATGGCTACACCTTC. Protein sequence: CASSSSYVYGYTF.